This entry is about one T cell receptor beta chain. This clone was seen only once. No cognate antigen has been identified for it. Base quality data are lacking; no much larger clone is found one base away. Libraries were built with the immunoSEQ multiplex PCR assay. T cell repertoires were profiled by deep sequencing of rearranged TCR beta loci, alongside multiparametric flow cytometry. In its TCRdb copy, this immuneACCESS table keeps in-frame sequences only and misses some clones. Where compared with another copy, unresolved V genes explain less than half of these, and the others have no known cause. Within this sample are some 30,000 clones, with roughly 94% of them counted one time only. Roughly 0.71% of the sample is in the top ten clones. The CDR3, cysteine through phenylalanine, is 13 amino acids long. Only CDR3 DNA remains: 39 bases, in frame from the first base. V is reduced by 10 bases and J by 5 bases, leaving a spacing of 15 bases between them. The germline V gene (reference sequence) specifies SGHNT as CDR1 and YYREEE as CDR2.

This entry comes from a study of lymphopenia after photon versus proton radiotherapy (dated by TCRdb to the late 2010s). Concerning the study at large: In patients with gastrointestinal tumors who developed high-grade lymphopenia, the study compared the immunological effects of photon radiation therapy with those of proton radiation therapy. The cohort comprised approximately 21 patients with gastrointestinal tumors who received either photon or proton therapy and then developed lymphopenia. The study was designed to characterize how the impact on the immune system differs between the two radiation modalities. What the work shows at the level of the full study, not this receptor alone: Once the lymphocyte count had reached its nadir, the repertoires of photon-treated patients showed oligoclonal expansion, particularly of CD8+ Temra cells, and this expansion drove the decline in diversity. Among patients across the cohort who died, overall survival time showed an inverse correlation with a larger post-nadir drop in TCR diversity. Relative stability during treatment was observed in proton-treated patients, whereas loss of naive T cells and TCR diversity and gain of effector/memory populations were observed in photon-treated patients. The survival association was examined only in patients who died, and the authors described better survival with proton therapy as a possibility, not as a demonstrated result.

The TCR originated in a woman aged 50 to 65 with cholangiocarcinoma. This receptor chain uses TRBV5-4 and TRBJ1-4, and possibly TRBD1, on 6 matching bases. Sequenced here: peripheral blood, sampled from a patient treated with photon-based radiotherapy. The base sequence is TGTGCCTGCTCACAGGGAGGAAATGAAAAACTGTTTTTT. This is translated as CACSQGGNEKLFF.